These 10 T cell receptor beta chains came from one sample sequenced in a study of response to subunit inactivated influenza vaccine. TCRdb reprocessed the RT-PCR reads via MiXCR and lists one record per CDR3 protein. The sample includes around 710,000 distinct CDR3 sequences, around 13% seen only once; the top ten take 6% to 7%. Sequencing used PBMCs from blood, obtained 14 days before vaccination. The receptors were gathered from a man aged 50-59 years who received an inactivated influenza vaccine.

In this sample, this clonotype turned up a few times. This chain uses TRBV5-5 with TRBJ2-5; D remains unclear. V shed 2 bases and J shed 4 bases, with 12 bases lying between them. This CDR3 is 14 amino acids long. Germline V gene lookup returns CDR1 SGHKS and CDR2 YYEKEE (reference sequence). The CDR3 nucleotides read TGTGCCAGCAGCTTTGGGCTCTCGGGAGAGACCCAGTACTTC. The encoded protein is CASSFGLSGETQYF.

The chain carries TRBV6-2 or TRBV6-3 and TRBJ2-3, with TRBD2 matching 7 bases. The germline V gene encodes CDR1 MNHEY and CDR2 SVGEGT. The CDR3 totals 14 residues. J lost 6 bases, V lost 2 bases, and 5 bases had no gene match. The CDR3 region has the DNA TGTGCCAGCAGTTACACGGGGGGATCGGATACGCAGTATTTT. Translated, it gives CASSYTGGSDTQYF.

This clonotype came up many times. This rearrangement joins TRBV5-1 to TRBJ2-7; D is perhaps TRBD1 (5 bases). The CDR3 consists of 13 residues. The germline CDR1 and CDR2 sequences are SGHRS and YFSETQ. V lost 4 bases and J lost 2, with 10 bases in between. The CDR3 loop reads CASSHDRTYEQYF. CDR3 coding DNA: TGCGCCAGCAGCCACGACAGAACCTACGAGCAGTACTTC.

The V gene is TRBV12-3 or TRBV12-4, the J gene TRBJ1-2; D is perhaps TRBD1 (6 bases). The CDR3 length is 13 residues. Trimming shortened V by 3 bases and J by 4 bases, and 9 bases separated the two germline ends. The CDR3: CASSFGTRYGYTF. The CDR3 DNA follows: TGTGCCAGCAGTTTTGGGACACGCTATGGCTACACCTTC.

The CDR3 coding sequence is TGTGCCACCAAAGACGGCTCGGAGGGGGGCTACGAGCAGTACTTC. Translation: CATKDGSEGGYEQYF. The chain employs TRBV6-1 and TRBJ2-7; D may correspond to TRBD1 or TRBD2 (6 bases each). Trimming left V 10 bases short and J 3 bases short, with 22 bases between. The CDR3 spans 15 residues. The germline CDR1 and CDR2 sequences are MNHNS and SASEGT.

The chain combines TRBV5-1 with TRBJ2-5; 9 bases align to TRBD1. Germline CDR1 and CDR2: SGHRS and YFSETQ. With 3 bases clipped from V and 5 bases from J, the junction kept 8 bases outside the gene matches. CDR3 length: 15 residues. In nucleotides, the CDR3 is TGCGCCAGCAGCTCAGGACAGGGGAATAGTGAGACCCAGTACTTC. Protein sequence: CASSSGQGNSETQYF.

By proportion, this clonotype is medium-sized (0.01 to 0.1%). The chain combines TRBV7-6 with TRBJ2-2; TRBD2 is a possible D gene (6 bases). The germline V and J ends were trimmed by 0 bases and 0 bases, with 14 bases remaining between them. Germline loops: CDR1 SGHVS, CDR2 FNYEAQ. The CDR3 consists of 18 residues. The CDR3, as DNA: TGTGCCAGCAGCTTAGCGGGTTTTGGCGGGGCGAACACCGGGGAGCTGTTTTTT. Amino acids: CASSLAGFGGANTGELFF.

This clonotype appeared a few times. This chain links TRBV12-3 or TRBV12-4 with TRBJ1-2, with D maybe TRBD1 (5 bases). The CDR3 is made up of 13 amino acids. Trimming removed 5 bases at V and 6 bases at J, with 13 bases between. CDR3 amino acids: CASSMDKKDGYTF. In DNA, the CDR3 is TGTGCCAGCAGTATGGACAAGAAGGATGGCTACACCTTC.

This clonotype was seen ten or more times. The V gene is TRBV4-3, the J gene TRBJ2-7; 8 nucleotides align to TRBD1. This CDR3 contains 15 residues. J was trimmed by 3 bases and V by 0 bases; bases with no gene match: 4. CDR1 is LGHNA, CDR2 YSLEER, per germline. The CDR3 DNA follows: TGCGCCAGCAGCCAAGAAAGGGACAGGCTCTACGAGCAGTACTTC. As protein: CASSQERDRLYEQYF.

A few counts support this clonotype. The chain uses TRBV13 and TRBJ2-7, with D uncertain. Germline CDR1 is PRHDT and CDR2 is FYEKMQ (reference sequence). CDR3 length: 12 amino acids. The V gene lost 5 bases and the J gene lost 4 bases, with 9 bases spanning the gap. Written as DNA, the CDR3 is TGTGCCAGCAGCATGGACCAGTACGAGCAGTACTTC. This sequence encodes CASSMDQYEQYF.